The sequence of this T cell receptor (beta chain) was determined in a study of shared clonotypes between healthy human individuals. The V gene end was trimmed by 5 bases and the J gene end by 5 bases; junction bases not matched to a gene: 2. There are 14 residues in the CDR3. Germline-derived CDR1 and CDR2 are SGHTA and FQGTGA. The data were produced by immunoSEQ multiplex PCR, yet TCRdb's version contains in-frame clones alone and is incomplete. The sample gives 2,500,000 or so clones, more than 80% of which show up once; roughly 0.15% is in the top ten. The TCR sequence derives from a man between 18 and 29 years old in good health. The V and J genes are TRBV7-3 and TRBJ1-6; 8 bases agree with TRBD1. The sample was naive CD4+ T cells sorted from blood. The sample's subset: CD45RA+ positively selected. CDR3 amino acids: CASSQGQDNSPLHF. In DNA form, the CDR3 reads TGTGCCAGCAGCCAGGGACAGGATAATTCACCCCTCCACTTT.